Below are 16 T cell receptor beta chains sequenced from a single sample in a study of blood T cells in healthy people across ages. For the second PCR, which ran for about 6 to 12 cycles, a sample-barcoded 5' primer and a J-beta primer mix were used. TCRdb processed the 5' RACE reads anew with MiXCR; each CDR3 protein has one entry. The sample consists of 800,000 or so distinct CDR3 sequences, 25% of them appearing once. The data also belong to a second study, concerning T cells of mothers and their children.

Source material: blood. These receptors all come from a boy aged 5-17 years in good health.

For this clonotype: One junction end does not reproduce the germline sequence, and a read error may be involved. J is TRBJ2-4 and V is TRBV3-1, with 11 bases matching TRBD2. The CDR3 runs 19 residues. Germline V CDR1 and CDR2: LGHDT, YNNKEL (reference sequence). The CDR3 nucleotides read TGTGCCAGCAGCCTTTCTAGCGGGGGGACTAAGCCAGCCAAAAACATCCAGTACTTC. Translating gives CASSLSSGGTKPAKNIQYF.

This chain joins TRBV20-1 and TRBJ2-5, with D unclear. The J call may be in error: the DNA end matches TRBJ2-1 better. The CDR3 sequence is 10 residues long. The germline V gene encodes CDR1 DFQATT and CDR2 SNEGSKA (reference sequence). CDR3 sequence reads: CSALDWEQFF. In nucleotides, the CDR3 is TGCAGTGCTCTAGACTGGGAGCAGTTCTTC.

This clonotype has just a few counts. The chain recombines TRBV15 with TRBJ1-2, with D possibly being TRBD1 (5 bases). Germline V CDR1 and CDR2: LNHNV, YYDKDF (reference sequence). V was trimmed by 3 bases and J by 3 bases, leaving 8 bases between them. The CDR3 is 13 residues long. CDR3 amino acids: CATSRQGYYGYTF. Written as DNA, the CDR3 is TGTGCCACCAGCAGGCAGGGATACTATGGCTACACCTTC.

The chain joins TRBV4-3 to TRBJ1-1; D gene uncertain. Trimming shortened V by 0 bases and J by 4 bases, and 12 bases separated the two germline ends. This CDR3 has 15 residues. Germline V gene sequence: CDR1 LGHNA, CDR2 YSLEER. The CDR3 DNA reads as TGCGCCAGCAGCCAAGAGATCCTTGGCGGCACTGAAGCTTTCTTT. As protein: CASSQEILGGTEAFF.

In this sample, this clonotype turned up a few times. The J gene is TRBJ1-4, the V gene TRBV25-1, with 7 positions matching TRBD1. CDR3 length equals 13 residues. The V and J ends lost 3 bases and 6 bases, in that order; junction bases with no gene match: 1. Germline V lookup: CDR1 MGHDK, CDR2 SYGVNS. DNA of the CDR3: TGTGCCAGCAGTGACGGGACAGATGAAAAACTGTTTTTT. Amino acids: CASSDGTDEKLFF.

This clonotype was seen only a few times. This chain links TRBV12-3 or TRBV12-4 with TRBJ2-5, with TRBD2 as a possible D gene (5 bases). Trimming cost V 5 bases and J 2 bases, with 12 bases left between them. The CDR3 totals 14 residues. The CDR3 nucleotides read TGTGCCAGCAGTCGAGGAGGTACACAAGAGACCCAGTACTTC. It encodes CASSRGGTQETQYF.

A few counts support this clonotype. V gene TRBV10-3 combines with J gene TRBJ2-5, with 11 positions matching TRBD2. Per germline, CDR1 ENHRY and CDR2 SYGVKD. This CDR3 has 14 amino acids. V shed 3 bases and J 4 bases; nucleotides not matched to a gene: 1. CDR3 sequence reads: CAISDLAGGETQYF. The CDR3 region has the DNA TGTGCCATCAGTGATCTAGCGGGAGGAGAGACCCAGTACTTC.

This sequence joins TRBV7-3 and TRBJ2-5, with 14 bases matching TRBD2. The DNA matches TRBJ2-1 better at its end, which makes the J call doubtful. Germline V lookup: CDR1 SGHTA, CDR2 FQGTGA. The CDR3 is 16 residues long. The chain's CDR3 is CASSPGTSGGGNEQFF. CDR3 DNA sequence: TGTGCCAGCAGCCCCGGGACTAGCGGGGGAGGGAATGAGCAGTTCTTC.

This clonotype showed up many times. The gene calls are TRBV2 and TRBJ2-7; 9 bases are a match to TRBD1. V trimming: 6 bases; J trimming: 3 bases; junction bases outside the gene matches: 6. The CDR3 is 14 residues long. The germline CDR1 and CDR2 sequences are SNHLY and FYNNEI. The CDR3 DNA follows: TGTGCCAGCAGATGGACAGGGGCGTACTACGAGCAGTACTTC. Translation gives CASRWTGAYYEQYF.

This clonotype was seen a few times. V and J are TRBV19 and TRBJ2-1; TRBD2 might be the D (5 bases). CDR3 size: 19 residues. The germline gives CDR1 LNHDA, CDR2 SQIVND (reference sequence). V was pared by 1 base and J by 0 bases, with 19 bases between. CDR3 in DNA: TGTGCCAGTAGTATAGCGACCCTTAGTAGCGATAGCTCCTACAATGAGCAGTTCTTC. Its protein is CASSIATLSSDSSYNEQFF.

The rearrangement joins TRBV11-3 to TRBJ2-2, with TRBD1 identical over 7 bases. The germline gives CDR1 SGHNT, CDR2 YENEEA. The trim removed 5 bases at V and 4 bases at J, leaving 10 bases unmatched. The CDR3 consists of 16 residues. For the CDR3, the DNA is TGTGCCAGCAGCCAACGACAGGGAGAGGTCACCGGGGAGCTGTTTTTT. Residues: CASSQRQGEVTGELFF.

This chain connects TRBV7-9 to TRBJ2-5, with 11 bases that match TRBD2. From germline, CDR1 is SEHNR and CDR2 FQNEAQ (reference sequence). Trimming took 1 base from V and 2 from J; bases not matched to a gene: 3. The CDR3 contains 16 residues. The CDR3 reads CASSLETSGGQETQYF. In DNA, the CDR3 is TGTGCCAGCAGCTTAGAAACTAGCGGGGGACAAGAGACCCAGTACTTC.

The gene calls are TRBV12-3 or TRBV12-4 and TRBJ1-5; D is undetermined. V gave up 2 bases and J gave up 6 bases, with 8 bases separating them. The CDR3 extends over 13 amino acids. The CDR3 bases are TGTGCCAGCAGTTTATCTGAGGTTCAGCCCCAGCATTTT. Translation: CASSLSEVQPQHF.

This clonotype occurred a few times. The V gene is TRBV28, the J gene TRBJ1-3; D remains ambiguous. This CDR3 has 15 amino acids. CDR1 MDHEN and CDR2 SYDVKM come from the germline V gene. V lost 7 bases, J lost 1 base, and 14 bases lay in between. In DNA, the CDR3 is TGTGCCAGCACCCAATGGTTCACATCTGGAAACACCATATATTTT. Encoded protein: CASTQWFTSGNTIYF.

The chain is built from TRBV5-1 and TRBJ1-1; D gene ambiguous. The V gene's germline CDR1 is SGHRS and CDR2 YFSETQ. The V and J ends lost 1 base and 1 base respectively, with 11 bases between them. There are 15 residues in the CDR3. The CDR3 sequence is CASSLNLQQNTEAFF. The CDR3 DNA reads TGCGCCAGCAGCTTGAATTTACAGCAGAACACTGAAGCTTTCTTT.

This clonotype showed up just a few times. The rearrangement uses TRBV14 and TRBJ2-1, with D maybe TRBD2 (6 bases). The V end was cut by 3 bases, the J end by 2 bases, with 14 bases between. This CDR3 is built from 16 residues. Germline-derived CDR1 and CDR2 are SGHDN and FVKESK. In nucleotides, the CDR3 is TGTGCCAGCAGCCAGATACCCGGGAGCGCCTACAATGAGCAGTTCTTC. This codes for CASSQIPGSAYNEQFF.